This TCR beta chain was identified during a study of blood T cells in healthy people across ages. The use of a sample-barcoded 5' primer and a J-beta primer mix characterized a second PCR of roughly 6 to 12 cycles. TCRdb processed the 5' RACE reads anew with MiXCR; each CDR3 protein has one entry. The profile shows about 670,000 distinct CDR3 sequences, about 51% of them singletons. A remark on this clonotype: A read error is possible here, since a much larger clone lies one base away.

The sequenced sample consisted of blood. This receptor was taken from an elderly woman in good health.

CDR3 protein: CASKRGWSDEQYF. The CDR3 DNA reads TGTGCCAGCAAACGGGGATGGAGCGATGAGCAGTACTTC. The V gene is TRBV28, the J gene TRBJ2-7; a weak D match, TRBD2 (5 bases). The CDR3 spans 13 residues. Per the germline V gene, CDR1 is MDHEN and CDR2 is SYDVKM. Trimming stripped 7 bases from V and 7 bases from J, with 17 bases between.